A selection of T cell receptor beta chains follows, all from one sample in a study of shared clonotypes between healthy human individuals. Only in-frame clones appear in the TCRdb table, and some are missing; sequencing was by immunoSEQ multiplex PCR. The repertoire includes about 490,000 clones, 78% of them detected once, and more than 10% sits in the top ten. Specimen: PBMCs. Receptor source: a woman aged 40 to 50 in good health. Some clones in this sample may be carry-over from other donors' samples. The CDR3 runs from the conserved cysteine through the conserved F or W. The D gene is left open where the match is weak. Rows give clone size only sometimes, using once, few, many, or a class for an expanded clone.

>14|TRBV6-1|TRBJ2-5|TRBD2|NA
CASIRAGVGETQYF
TGTGCCAGCATTCGAGCGGGAGTGGGAGAGACCCAGTACTTC
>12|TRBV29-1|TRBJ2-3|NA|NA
CSVSGSTDTQYF
TGCAGCGTTAGCGGGAGCACAGATACGCAGTATTTT
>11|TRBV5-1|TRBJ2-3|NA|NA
CASSFDDTQYF
TGCGCCAGCAGCTTTGACGATACGCAGTATTTT
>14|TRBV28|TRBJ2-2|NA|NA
CASAQGPNTGELFF
TGTGCCAGCGCCCAAGGGCCCAACACCGGGGAGCTGTTTTTT
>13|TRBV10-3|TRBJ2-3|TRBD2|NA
CAIGRERTDTQYF
TGTGCCATCGGGCGGGAGAGAACAGATACGCAGTATTTT
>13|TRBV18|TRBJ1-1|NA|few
CASSPQGFPEAFF
TGTGCCAGCTCACCACAGGGTTTCCCTGAAGCTTTCTTT
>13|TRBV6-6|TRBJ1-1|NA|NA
CASSYSGVTEAFF
TGTGCCAGCAGTTACTCGGGGGTTACTGAAGCTTTCTTT
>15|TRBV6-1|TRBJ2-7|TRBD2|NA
CASSETSAGGYEQYF
TGTGCCAGCAGTGAAACGTCGGCGGGAGGTTACGAGCAGTACTTC
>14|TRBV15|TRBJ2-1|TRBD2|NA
CATNGDYLTGEQFF
TGTGCCACCAACGGGGACTACCTCACTGGGGAGCAGTTCTTC
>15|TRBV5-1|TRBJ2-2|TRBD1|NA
CASSLGQQNTGELFF
TGCGCCAGCAGCCTGGGACAGCAGAACACCGGGGAGCTGTTTTTT
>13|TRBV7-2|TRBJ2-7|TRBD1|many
CASRATGFYEQYF
TGTGCCAGCAGGGCGACAGGGTTCTACGAGCAGTACTTC
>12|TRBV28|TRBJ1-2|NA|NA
CASSTYQGGYTF
TGTGCCAGCAGTACCTACCAGGGTGGCTACACCTTC
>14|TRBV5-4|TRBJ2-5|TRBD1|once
CASSPRGQQETQYF
TGTGCCAGCAGCCCAAGGGGGCAGCAAGAGACCCAGTACTTC
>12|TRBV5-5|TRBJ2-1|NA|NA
CASSPTGYEQFF
TGTGCCAGCAGCCCGACTGGGTATGAGCAGTTCTTC
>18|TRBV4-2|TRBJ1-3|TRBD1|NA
CASSQDTPRTGGRNTIYF
TGTGCCAGCAGCCAAGATACGCCGAGGACAGGGGGTCGGAACACCATATATTTT
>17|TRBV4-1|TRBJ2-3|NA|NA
CASSLTEGDPSTDTQYF
TGCGCCAGCAGCCTCACCGAAGGTGACCCTAGCACAGATACGCAGTATTTT
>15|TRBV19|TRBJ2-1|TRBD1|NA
CASSIIRDRYNEQFF
TGTGCCAGTAGTATAATCCGGGACAGATACAATGAGCAGTTCTTC
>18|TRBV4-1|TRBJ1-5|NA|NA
CASSQDQAGPPSNQPQHF
TGCGCCAGCAGCCAAGATCAGGCAGGGCCACCTAGCAATCAGCCCCAGCATTTT
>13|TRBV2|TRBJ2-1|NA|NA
CASSAGSLNEQFF
TGTGCCAGCAGTGCAGGGAGTCTCAATGAGCAGTTCTTC
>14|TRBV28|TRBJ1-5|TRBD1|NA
CASSAGTGFQPQHF
TGTGCCAGCAGCGCCGGGACAGGGTTTCAGCCCCAGCATTTT
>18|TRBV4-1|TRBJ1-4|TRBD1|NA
CASRLGPGQGVANEKLFF
TGCGCCAGCAGGCTTGGTCCGGGACAGGGGGTGGCTAATGAAAAACTGTTTTTT
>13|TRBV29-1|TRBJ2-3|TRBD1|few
CSIRQGGTDTQYF
TGCAGCATACGACAGGGCGGGACAGATACGCAGTATTTT
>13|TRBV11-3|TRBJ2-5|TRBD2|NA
CASSRKRGGAQYF
TGTGCCAGCAGCCGCAAAAGGGGAGGGGCCCAGTACTTC
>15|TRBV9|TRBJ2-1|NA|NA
CASSGGGNRYNEQFF
TGTGCCAGCAGCGGGGGTGGGAATCGTTACAATGAGCAGTTCTTC
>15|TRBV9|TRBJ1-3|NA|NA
CASSPGATSGNTIYF
TGTGCCAGCAGCCCAGGGGCCACCTCTGGAAACACCATATATTTT
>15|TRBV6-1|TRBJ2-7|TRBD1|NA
CASSVMTGGHHEQYF
TGTGCCAGCAGTGTCATGACAGGGGGGCACCACGAGCAGTACTTC
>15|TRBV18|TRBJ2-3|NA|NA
CASSLTRGRGDTQYF
TGTGCCAGCTCCCTCACTAGGGGGAGAGGAGATACGCAGTATTTT
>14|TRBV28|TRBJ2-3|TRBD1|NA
CATFRQGRTDTQYF
TGTGCCACCTTTCGACAGGGGCGCACAGATACGCAGTATTTT
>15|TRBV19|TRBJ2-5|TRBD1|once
CASSSLDRNQETQYF
TGTGCCAGTAGTAGCCTGGACAGGAATCAAGAGACCCAGTACTTC
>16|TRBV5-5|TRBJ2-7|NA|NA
CASSLGDTRLSYEQYF
TGTGCCAGCAGCTTGGGGGACACCCGATTATCCTACGAGCAGTACTTC